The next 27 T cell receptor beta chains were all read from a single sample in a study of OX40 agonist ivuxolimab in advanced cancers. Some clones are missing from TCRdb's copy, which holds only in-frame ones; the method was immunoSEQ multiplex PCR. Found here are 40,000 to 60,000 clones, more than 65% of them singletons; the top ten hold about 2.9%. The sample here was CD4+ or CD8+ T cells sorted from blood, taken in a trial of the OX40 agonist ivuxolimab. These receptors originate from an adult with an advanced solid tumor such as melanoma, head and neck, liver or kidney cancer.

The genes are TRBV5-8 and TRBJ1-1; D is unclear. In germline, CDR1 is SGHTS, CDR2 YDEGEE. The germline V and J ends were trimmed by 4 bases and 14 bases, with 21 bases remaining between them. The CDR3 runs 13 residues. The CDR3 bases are TGTGCCAGCAGCGGGCCTTTGGAGCAGGCGGTATTCTTT. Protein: CASSGPLEQAVFF.

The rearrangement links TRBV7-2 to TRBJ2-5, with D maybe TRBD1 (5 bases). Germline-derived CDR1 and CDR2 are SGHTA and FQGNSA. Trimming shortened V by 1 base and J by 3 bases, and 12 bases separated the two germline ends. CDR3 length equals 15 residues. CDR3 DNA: TGTGCCAGCAGCTTAGGGGGCCGGGCTAAAGAGACCCAGTACTTC. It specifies CASSLGGRAKETQYF.

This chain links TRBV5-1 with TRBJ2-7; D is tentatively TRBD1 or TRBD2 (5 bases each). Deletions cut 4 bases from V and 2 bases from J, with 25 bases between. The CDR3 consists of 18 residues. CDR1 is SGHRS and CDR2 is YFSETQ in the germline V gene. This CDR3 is CASSPGFGGFAAPYEQYF. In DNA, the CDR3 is TGCGCCAGCAGCCCCGGATTTGGGGGTTTTGCGGCACCCTACGAGCAGTACTTC. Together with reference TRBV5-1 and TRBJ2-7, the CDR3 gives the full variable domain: KAGVTQTPRYLIKTRGQQVTLSCSPISGHRSVSWYQQTPGQGLQFLFEYFSETQRNKGNFPGRFSGRQFSNSRSEMNVSTLELGDSALYLCASSPGFGGFAAPYEQYFGPGTRLTVT.

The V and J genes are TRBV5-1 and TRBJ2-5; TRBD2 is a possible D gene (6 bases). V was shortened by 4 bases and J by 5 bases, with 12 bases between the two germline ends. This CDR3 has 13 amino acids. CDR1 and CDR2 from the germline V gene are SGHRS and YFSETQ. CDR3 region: CASSPGAKETQYF. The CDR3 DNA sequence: TGCGCCAGCAGCCCGGGAGCTAAGGAGACCCAGTACTTC.

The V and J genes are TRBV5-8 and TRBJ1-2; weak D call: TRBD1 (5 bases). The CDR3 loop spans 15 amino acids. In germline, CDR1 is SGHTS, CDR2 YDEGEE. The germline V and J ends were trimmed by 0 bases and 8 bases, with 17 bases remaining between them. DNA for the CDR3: TGTGCCAGCAGCTTGGCCTCCGGGCAGGGAGTGGGCTACACCTTC. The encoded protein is CASSLASGQGVGYTF.

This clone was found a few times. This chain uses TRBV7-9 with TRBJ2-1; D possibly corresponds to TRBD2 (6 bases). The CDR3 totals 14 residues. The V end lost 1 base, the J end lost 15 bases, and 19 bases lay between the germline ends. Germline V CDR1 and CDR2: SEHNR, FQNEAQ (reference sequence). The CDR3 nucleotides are TGTGCCAGCAGCTTAGGTGCAGGAGGGCCTCTTCCGTTCTTC. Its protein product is CASSLGAGGPLPFF.

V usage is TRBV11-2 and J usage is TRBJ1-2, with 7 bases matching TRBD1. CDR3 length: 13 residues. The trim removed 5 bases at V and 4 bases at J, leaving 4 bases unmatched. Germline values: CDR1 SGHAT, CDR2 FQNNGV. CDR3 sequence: CASSTTGAYGYTF. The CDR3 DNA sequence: TGTGCCAGCAGCACCACAGGGGCCTATGGCTACACCTTC.

CDR3 nucleotides: TGTGCCAGCAGCCTCACCGAGTGGACAGGAGATAGCAATCAGCCCCAGCATTTT. Protein: CASSLTEWTGDSNQPQHF. The chain combines TRBV7-8 with TRBJ1-5; 7 bases align to TRBD1. Trimming cost V 5 bases and J 0 bases; bases outside gene matches: 13. Germline V CDR1 and CDR2: SGHVS, FQNEAQ. The CDR3 extends over 18 amino acids.

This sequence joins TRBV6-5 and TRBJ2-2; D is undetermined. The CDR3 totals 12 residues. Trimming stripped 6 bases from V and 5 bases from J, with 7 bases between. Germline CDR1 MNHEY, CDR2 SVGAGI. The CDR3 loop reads CASSRATGELFF. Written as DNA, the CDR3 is TGTGCCAGCAGCCGGGCGACCGGGGAGCTGTTTTTT.

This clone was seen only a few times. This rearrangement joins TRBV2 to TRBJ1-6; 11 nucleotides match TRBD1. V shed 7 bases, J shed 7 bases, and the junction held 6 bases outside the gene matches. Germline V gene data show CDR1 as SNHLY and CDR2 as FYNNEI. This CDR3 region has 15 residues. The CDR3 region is CASKGQGVGNSPLHF. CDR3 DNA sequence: TGTGCCAGCAAGGGACAGGGGGTCGGGAATTCACCCCTCCACTTT.

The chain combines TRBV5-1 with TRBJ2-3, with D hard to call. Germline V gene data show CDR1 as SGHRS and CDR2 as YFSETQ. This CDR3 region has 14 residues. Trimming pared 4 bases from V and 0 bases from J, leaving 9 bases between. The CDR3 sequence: CASSPERSTDTQYF. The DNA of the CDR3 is TGCGCCAGCAGCCCCGAACGGAGCACAGATACGCAGTATTTT.

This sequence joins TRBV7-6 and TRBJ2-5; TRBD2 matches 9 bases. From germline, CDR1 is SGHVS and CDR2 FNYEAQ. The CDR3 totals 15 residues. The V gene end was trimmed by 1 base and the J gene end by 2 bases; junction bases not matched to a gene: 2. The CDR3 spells CASSLVTSGQETQYF. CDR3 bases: TGTGCCAGCAGCTTAGTGACTAGCGGACAAGAGACCCAGTACTTC.

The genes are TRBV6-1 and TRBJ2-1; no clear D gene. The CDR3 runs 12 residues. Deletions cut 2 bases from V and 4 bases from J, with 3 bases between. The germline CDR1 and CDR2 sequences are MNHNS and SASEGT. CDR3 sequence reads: CASSEQYNEQFF. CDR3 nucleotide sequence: TGTGCCAGCAGTGAACAGTACAATGAGCAGTTCTTC.

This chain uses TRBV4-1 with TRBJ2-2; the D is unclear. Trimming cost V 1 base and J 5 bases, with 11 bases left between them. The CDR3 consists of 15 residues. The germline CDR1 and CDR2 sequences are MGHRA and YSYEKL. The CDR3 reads CASSQVKRGTGELFF. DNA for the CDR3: TGCGCCAGCAGCCAAGTTAAACGAGGTACCGGGGAGCTGTTTTTT.

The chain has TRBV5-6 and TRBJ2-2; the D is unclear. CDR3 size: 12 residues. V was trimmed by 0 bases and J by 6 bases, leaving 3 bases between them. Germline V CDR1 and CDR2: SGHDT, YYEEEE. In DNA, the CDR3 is TGTGCCAGCAGCTTGGACCCCGGGGAGCTGTTTTTT. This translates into CASSLDPGELFF.

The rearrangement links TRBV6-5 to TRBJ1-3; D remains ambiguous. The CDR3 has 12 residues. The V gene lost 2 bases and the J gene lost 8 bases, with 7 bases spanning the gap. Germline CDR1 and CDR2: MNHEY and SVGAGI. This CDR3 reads CASSYGRDTIYF. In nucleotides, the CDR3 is TGTGCCAGCAGTTACGGTCGGGACACCATATATTTT.

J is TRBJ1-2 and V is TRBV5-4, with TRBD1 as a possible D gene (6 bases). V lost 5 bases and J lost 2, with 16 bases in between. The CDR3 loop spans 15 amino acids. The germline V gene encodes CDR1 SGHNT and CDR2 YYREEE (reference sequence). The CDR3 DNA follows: TGTGCCAGCAGGCTGAGGGGGGGAACCAACTATGGCTACACCTTC. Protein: CASRLRGGTNYGYTF.

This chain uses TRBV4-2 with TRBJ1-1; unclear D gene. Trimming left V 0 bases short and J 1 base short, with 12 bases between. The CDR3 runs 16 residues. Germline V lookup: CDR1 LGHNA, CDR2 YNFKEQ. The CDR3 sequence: CASSQDSEYGNTEAFF. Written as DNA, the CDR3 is TGTGCCAGCAGCCAAGACTCCGAGTACGGGAACACTGAAGCTTTCTTT.

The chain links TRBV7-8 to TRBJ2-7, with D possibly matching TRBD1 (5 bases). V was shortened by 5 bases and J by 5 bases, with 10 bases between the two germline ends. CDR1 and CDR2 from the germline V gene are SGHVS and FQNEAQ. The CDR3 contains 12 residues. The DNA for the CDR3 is TGTGCCAGCAGCCCAGGGTCCCACGAGCAGTACTTC. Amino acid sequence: CASSPGSHEQYF.

The CDR3 region has the DNA TGTGCCAGCAGACAGTGGGGGACAGGTGAAAAACTGTTTTTT. Amino acid sequence: CASRQWGTGEKLFF. The V gene is TRBV27, the J gene TRBJ1-4; 8 nucleotides align to TRBD1. The germline V gene encodes CDR1 MNHEY and CDR2 SMNVEV (reference sequence). The length of the CDR3 is 14 residues. V lost 6 bases to trimming and J lost 7 bases; unmatched junction nucleotides: 7.

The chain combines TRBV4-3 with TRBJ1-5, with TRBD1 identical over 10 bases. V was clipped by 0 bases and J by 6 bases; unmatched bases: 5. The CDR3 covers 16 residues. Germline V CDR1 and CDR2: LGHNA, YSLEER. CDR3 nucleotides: TGCGCCAGCAGCCAAGATCTGGGACAGGGGACTCAGCCCCAGCATTTT. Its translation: CASSQDLGQGTQPQHF.

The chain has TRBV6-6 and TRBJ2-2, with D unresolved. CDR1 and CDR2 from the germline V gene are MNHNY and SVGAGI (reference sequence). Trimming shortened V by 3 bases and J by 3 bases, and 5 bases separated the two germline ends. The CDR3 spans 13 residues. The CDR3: CASSYRDTGELFF. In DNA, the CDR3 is TGTGCCAGCAGTTATCGGGACACCGGGGAGCTGTTTTTT.

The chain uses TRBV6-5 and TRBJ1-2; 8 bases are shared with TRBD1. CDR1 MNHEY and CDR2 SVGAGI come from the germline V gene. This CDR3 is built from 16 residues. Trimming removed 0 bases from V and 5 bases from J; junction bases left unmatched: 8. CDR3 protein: CASSYSRAGGAYGYTF. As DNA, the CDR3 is TGTGCCAGCAGTTACTCGAGGGCAGGGGGCGCTTATGGCTACACCTTC.

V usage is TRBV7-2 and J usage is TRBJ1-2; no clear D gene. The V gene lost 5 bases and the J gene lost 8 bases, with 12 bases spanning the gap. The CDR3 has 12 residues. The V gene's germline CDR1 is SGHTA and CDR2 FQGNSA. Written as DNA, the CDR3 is TGTGCCAGCAGCGGCCTGGTTAGCGGCTACACCTTC. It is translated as CASSGLVSGYTF.

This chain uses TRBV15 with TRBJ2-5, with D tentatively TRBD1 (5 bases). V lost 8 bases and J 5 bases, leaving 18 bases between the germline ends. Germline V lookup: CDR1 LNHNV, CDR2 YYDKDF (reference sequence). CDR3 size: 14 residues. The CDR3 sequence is CATFSQGARETQYF. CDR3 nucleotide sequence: TGTGCCACCTTCTCGCAAGGGGCGAGGGAGACCCAGTACTTC.

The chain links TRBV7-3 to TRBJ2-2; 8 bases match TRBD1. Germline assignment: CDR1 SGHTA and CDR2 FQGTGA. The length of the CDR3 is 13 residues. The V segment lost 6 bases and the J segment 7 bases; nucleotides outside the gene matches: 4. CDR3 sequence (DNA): TGTGCCAGCAGTTCAGGGGGCCACGGGGAGCTGTTTTTT. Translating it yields CASSSGGHGELFF.

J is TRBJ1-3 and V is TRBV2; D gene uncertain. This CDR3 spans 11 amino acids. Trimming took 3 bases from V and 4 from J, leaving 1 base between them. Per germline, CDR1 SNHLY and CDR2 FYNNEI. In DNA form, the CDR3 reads TGTGCCAGCAGTGAGGGAAACACCATATATTTT. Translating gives CASSEGNTIYF.